Listed below are T cell receptor beta chains from one sample, sequenced in a study of shared clonotypes between healthy human individuals. Clones were sequenced by immunoSEQ multiplex PCR, and TCRdb holds only the in-frame ones, with some missing. Of roughly 2.5 million clones listed, 90% to 95% were seen once; the top ten hold about 0.13%. Sample: naive CD4+ T cells sorted from blood. The origin of the receptors is a man between 18 and 35 years old in good health. Each CDR3 is given with its conserved first and last residue. Each record gives: J gene, clone size, V gene, D gene, CDR3 protein, CDR3 DNA. A D gene is named only where the DNA matches it firmly. Only part of the rows carry a size: once, few, many, or a class if the clone is expanded.

j_gene: TRBJ2-7
abundance: -
v_gene: TRBV6-5
d_gene: TRBD2
CDR3aa: CASRRRGEGHYEQYF
CDR3nt: TGTGCCAGCAGGCGTCGGGGGGAAGGGCACTACGAGCAGTACTTC

j_gene: TRBJ1-2
abundance: -
v_gene: TRBV10-3
d_gene: TRBD1
CDR3aa: CAISRTGDYGYTF
CDR3nt: TGTGCCATCAGTCGGACAGGTGACTATGGCTACACCTTC

j_gene: TRBJ1-6
abundance: few
v_gene: TRBV6-1
d_gene: -
CDR3aa: CASSPGNSPLHF
CDR3nt: TGTGCCAGCAGTCCGGGTAATTCACCCCTCCACTTT

j_gene: TRBJ2-3
abundance: -
v_gene: TRBV6-1
d_gene: TRBD1
CDR3aa: CASSARQGGTDTQYF
CDR3nt: TGTGCCAGCAGTGCCCGACAGGGTGGGACAGATACGCAGTATTTT

j_gene: TRBJ2-5
abundance: -
v_gene: TRBV19
d_gene: -
CDR3aa: CARSRGRETQYF
CDR3nt: TGTGCCAGGAGCAGGGGCCGGGAGACCCAGTACTTC

j_gene: TRBJ2-7
abundance: once
v_gene: TRBV2
d_gene: -
CDR3aa: CASTDQASYEQYF
CDR3nt: TGTGCCAGCACGGACCAAGCCTCCTACGAGCAGTACTTC

j_gene: TRBJ1-4
abundance: -
v_gene: TRBV4-3
d_gene: -
CDR3aa: CASSLNGGVDEKLFF
CDR3nt: TGCGCCAGCAGCCTTAATGGCGGGGTTGATGAAAAACTGTTTTTT

j_gene: TRBJ2-5
abundance: -
v_gene: TRBV4-3
d_gene: -
CDR3aa: CASSQALKTGETQYF
CDR3nt: TGCGCCAGCAGCCAGGCATTAAAAACAGGGGAGACCCAGTACTTC

j_gene: TRBJ1-3
abundance: -
v_gene: TRBV10-3
d_gene: -
CDR3aa: CAISDPLRLGNTIYF
CDR3nt: TGTGCCATCAGTGACCCGCTCCGATTGGGAAACACCATATATTTT

j_gene: TRBJ1-5
abundance: -
v_gene: TRBV4-1
d_gene: -
CDR3aa: CASSHPNSNQPQHF
CDR3nt: TGCGCCAGCAGCCATCCTAATAGCAATCAGCCCCAGCATTTT

j_gene: TRBJ1-1
abundance: -
v_gene: TRBV19
d_gene: -
CDR3aa: CASSPWGQPTEAFF
CDR3nt: TGTGCCAGTAGCCCATGGGGCCAGCCCACTGAAGCTTTCTTT

j_gene: TRBJ2-7
abundance: -
v_gene: TRBV29-1
d_gene: -
CDR3aa: CSVEEDSYEQYF
CDR3nt: TGCAGCGTTGAAGAGGACAGCTACGAGCAGTACTTC

j_gene: TRBJ1-3
abundance: -
v_gene: TRBV18
d_gene: -
CDR3aa: CASSPAQAAGNTIYF
CDR3nt: TGTGCCAGCTCCCCCGCCCAGGCGGCTGGAAACACCATATATTTT

j_gene: TRBJ1-6
abundance: -
v_gene: TRBV18
d_gene: -
CDR3aa: CASSLRGPDNSPLHF
CDR3nt: TGTGCCAGCTCACTCCGGGGACCTGATAATTCACCCCTCCACTTT

j_gene: TRBJ2-2
abundance: -
v_gene: TRBV27
d_gene: -
CDR3aa: CASSSTLGHLGGELFF
CDR3nt: TGTGCCAGCAGTTCAACCCTTGGACACCTCGGCGGGGAGCTGTTTTTT

j_gene: TRBJ1-1
abundance: -
v_gene: TRBV7-3
d_gene: -
CDR3aa: CASSLTGAGRNTEAFF
CDR3nt: TGTGCCAGCAGCTTAACAGGAGCAGGGAGGAACACTGAAGCTTTCTTT

j_gene: TRBJ2-7
abundance: -
v_gene: TRBV28
d_gene: TRBD1
CDR3aa: CASSYPLSWTGLSYEQYF
CDR3nt: TGTGCCAGCAGCTACCCTCTTTCCTGGACAGGGCTTTCCTACGAGCAGTACTTC

j_gene: TRBJ2-7
abundance: once
v_gene: TRBV19
d_gene: -
CDR3aa: CASSSGGDRAAHEQYF
CDR3nt: TGTGCCAGTAGTTCTGGGGGAGACCGGGCAGCCCACGAGCAGTACTTC

j_gene: TRBJ2-1
abundance: once
v_gene: TRBV11-2
d_gene: TRBD2
CDR3aa: CASSSRTSGGREQFF
CDR3nt: TGTGCCAGCAGCTCCCGGACTAGCGGGGGTCGGGAGCAGTTCTTC

j_gene: TRBJ2-1
abundance: -
v_gene: TRBV30
d_gene: TRBD1
CDR3aa: CAWSGPGTGRGNEQFF
CDR3nt: TGTGCCTGGAGTGGCCCCGGGACAGGGAGGGGCAATGAGCAGTTCTTC

j_gene: TRBJ2-3
abundance: -
v_gene: TRBV7-9
d_gene: TRBD2
CDR3aa: CASSLYSGGTSDTQYF
CDR3nt: TGTGCCAGCAGCTTATATAGCGGGGGTACGTCAGATACGCAGTATTTT

j_gene: TRBJ1-6
abundance: -
v_gene: TRBV6-1
d_gene: -
CDR3aa: CASSDTRVNSPLHF
CDR3nt: TGTGCCAGCAGTGATACCAGGGTTAATTCACCCCTCCACTTT

j_gene: TRBJ1-2
abundance: -
v_gene: TRBV27
d_gene: TRBD1
CDR3aa: CASSPGQTLINYGYTF
CDR3nt: TGTGCCAGCAGTCCGGGACAGACCCTAATCAACTATGGCTACACCTTC

j_gene: TRBJ1-1
abundance: -
v_gene: TRBV9
d_gene: TRBD1
CDR3aa: CASSVGRGQGNTEAFF
CDR3nt: TGTGCCAGCAGCGTAGGTAGGGGACAGGGGAACACTGAAGCTTTCTTT

j_gene: TRBJ2-5
abundance: once
v_gene: TRBV11-3
d_gene: TRBD2
CDR3aa: CASSQRGGETQYF
CDR3nt: TGTGCCAGCAGCCAACGGGGGGGGGAGACCCAGTACTTC

j_gene: TRBJ1-2
abundance: -
v_gene: TRBV5-1
d_gene: TRBD1
CDR3aa: CASSPDMTGRYGYTF
CDR3nt: TGCGCCAGCAGCCCAGATATGACAGGGCGGTATGGCTACACCTTC